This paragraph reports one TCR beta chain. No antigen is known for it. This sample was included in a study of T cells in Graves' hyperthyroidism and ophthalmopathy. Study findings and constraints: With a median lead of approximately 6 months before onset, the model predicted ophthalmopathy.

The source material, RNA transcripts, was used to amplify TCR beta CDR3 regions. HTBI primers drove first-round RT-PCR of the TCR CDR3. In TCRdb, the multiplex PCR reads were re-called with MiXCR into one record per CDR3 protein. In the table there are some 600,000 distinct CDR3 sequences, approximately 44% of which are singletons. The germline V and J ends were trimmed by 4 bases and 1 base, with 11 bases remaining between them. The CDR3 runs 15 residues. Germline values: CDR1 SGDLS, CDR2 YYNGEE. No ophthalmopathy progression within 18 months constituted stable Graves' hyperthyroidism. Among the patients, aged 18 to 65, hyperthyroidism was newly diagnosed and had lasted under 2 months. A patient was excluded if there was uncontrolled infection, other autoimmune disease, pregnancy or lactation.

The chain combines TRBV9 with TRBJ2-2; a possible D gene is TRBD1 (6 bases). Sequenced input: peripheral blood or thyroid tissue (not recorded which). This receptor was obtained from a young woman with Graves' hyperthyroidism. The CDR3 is CASSPGGGNTGELFF. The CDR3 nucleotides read TGTGCCAGCAGCCCTGGGGGCGGGAACACCGGGGAGCTGTTTTTT.